Each of the 30 T cell receptor beta chains below was sequenced from the same sample in a study of T cells in Graves' hyperthyroidism and ophthalmopathy. From RNA transcripts, TCR beta CDR3 regions were amplified. HTBI primers were used for first-round RT-PCR of the TCR CDR3. TCRdb fed the multiplex PCR reads into MiXCR, producing one record per CDR3 protein. Of a few hundred thousand distinct CDR3 sequences listed, around a sixth are singletons. The sequencing sample was made of blood. The receptor source for this set is a woman aged 30 to 39 with Graves' hyperthyroidism.

This clonotype has ten or more counts. V and J are TRBV12-3 or TRBV12-4 and TRBJ1-6, with 8 bases that match TRBD1. After removal of 6 bases from V and 9 bases from J, the junction contained 19 bases not matched to a gene. The CDR3 consists of 18 residues. CDR3 sequence reads: CASSPGQGFALSSSPLHF. CDR3 nucleotide sequence: TGTGCCAGCAGCCCCGGACAGGGTTTCGCCCTCTCAAGTTCACCCCTCCACTTT.

This chain joins TRBV9 and TRBJ1-1; possible D gene TRBD1, 5 bases. This CDR3 contains 15 residues. CDR1 is SGDLS and CDR2 is YYNGEE in the germline V gene. With 0 bases removed from V and 0 bases from J, the gap between germline ends came to 9 bases. CDR3 coding DNA: TGTGCCAGCAGCGTAGGGGACCCCCTGAACACTGAAGCTTTCTTT. Translating it yields CASSVGDPLNTEAFF.

There are many counts of this clonotype. CDR3 nucleotide sequence: TGCGCCAGCAGTCCGAGATTATACAATGAGCAGTTCTTC. Its translation is CASSPRLYNEQFF. This rearrangement joins TRBV5-1 to TRBJ2-1; D uncertain. Germline-derived CDR1 and CDR2 are SGHRS and YFSETQ. The CDR3 spans 13 residues. Trimming cost V 5 bases and J 4 bases, with 10 bases left between them.

This clonotype was recorded at least ten times. The CDR3 region is CSARTGVGETQYF. DNA for the CDR3: TGCAGTGCTAGAACGGGAGTAGGGGAGACCCAGTACTTC. V is TRBV20-1 and J is TRBJ2-5; a possible D gene is TRBD2 (6 bases). This CDR3 has 13 residues. The V end lost 2 bases, the J end lost 5 bases, and 12 bases lay between the germline ends. Germline V gives CDR1 DFQATT, CDR2 SNEGSKA (reference sequence).

This clonotype was detected many times. The V call is TRBV20-1, the J call TRBJ2-7, with TRBD2 identical over 8 bases. Looked up from germline, CDR1 is DFQATT and CDR2 is SNEGSKA (reference sequence). The CDR3 sequence is 14 residues long. With V trimmed by 5 bases and J by 1 base, 7 bases remained unmatched. This chain's CDR3 is CSAHGLAGSYEQYF. DNA of the CDR3: TGCAGTGCTCACGGACTAGCTGGGTCCTACGAGCAGTACTTC.

This clonotype was detected many times. CDR3 amino acids: CASSSGLAGVYDTQYF. In DNA form, the CDR3 reads TGTGCCAGCAGCTCGGGACTAGCGGGAGTTTACGATACGCAGTATTTT. The chain uses TRBV7-9 and TRBJ2-3, with TRBD2 identical over 14 bases. V lost 4 bases and J lost 6; bases outside the gene matches: 6. CDR1 and CDR2 (germline): SEHNR, FQNEAQ (reference sequence). The CDR3 sequence is 16 residues long. The entire variable domain, with the rest obtained from reference TRBV7-9 and TRBJ2-3, is as follows: DTGVSQNPRHKITKRGQNVTFRCDPISEHNRLYWYRQTLGQGPEFLTYFQNEAQLEKSRLLSDRFSAERPKGSFSTLEIQRTEQGDSAMYLCASSSGLAGVYDTQYFGPGTRLTVL.

This clonotype was recorded many times. The chain uses TRBV7-9 and TRBJ2-1; D not certain. This CDR3 has 13 residues. The germline V gene encodes CDR1 SEHNR and CDR2 FQNEAQ (reference sequence). The V end was cut by 3 bases, the J end by 5 bases, with 8 bases between. The CDR3 sequence is CASSFGSNNEQFF. CDR3 DNA: TGTGCCAGCAGCTTTGGCAGCAACAATGAGCAGTTCTTC.

This clonotype has ten or more counts. The chain uses TRBV30 and TRBJ2-5, with TRBD2 identical over 11 bases. V was pared by 7 bases and J by 3 bases, with 7 bases of the junction left unmatched. Germline V lookup: CDR1 GTSNPN, CDR2 SVGIG (reference sequence). The CDR3 loop spans 14 amino acids. The CDR3 DNA reads as TGTGCCTTTACGGGACTAGCGGAAAAAGAGACCCAGTACTTC. Amino acid sequence: CAFTGLAEKETQYF.

This clonotype was counted ten times or more. The rearrangement joins TRBV20-1 to TRBJ2-7, with D tentatively TRBD2 (6 bases). Between the trimmed V and J ends, which lost 1 base and 7 bases, there was a span of 20 bases. Germline loops: CDR1 DFQATT, CDR2 SNEGSKA (reference sequence). The length of the CDR3 is 15 residues. The CDR3 region is CSARGQDGRGVEQYF. CDR3 DNA sequence: TGCAGTGCTAGAGGCCAGGATGGGCGCGGGGTGGAGCAGTACTTC.

This clonotype was found many times. This sequence joins TRBV9 and TRBJ1-5; D perhaps matches TRBD1 (5 bases). Germline CDR1 is SGDLS and CDR2 is YYNGEE. V was shortened by 0 bases and J by 4 bases, with 11 bases between the two germline ends. The CDR3 loop spans 15 amino acids. CDR3 nucleotides: TGTGCCAGCAGCGTAGGGGCCGGGGGTAATCAGCCCCAGCATTTT. This gives the protein CASSVGAGGNQPQHF. Filled out from reference TRBV9 and TRBJ1-5, the complete variable domain reads DSGVTQTPKHLITATGQRVTLRCSPRSGDLSVYWYQQSLDQGLQFLIQYYNGEERAKGNILERFSAQQFPDLHSELNLSSLELGDSALYFCASSVGAGGNQPQHFGDGTRLSIL.

This clonotype was detected many times. The gene calls are TRBV6-1 and TRBJ1-6; D not resolved. The germline gives CDR1 MNHNS, CDR2 SASEGT. V dropped 5 bases and J dropped 7 bases, with 12 bases sitting between them. This CDR3 has 14 residues. The CDR3 spells CASSYIGINSPLHF. The CDR3 nucleotides are TGTGCCAGCAGTTACATCGGGATAAATTCACCCCTCCACTTT.

This clonotype was seen repeatedly, ten times or more. The V gene is TRBV27, the J gene TRBJ2-1; TRBD2 is a possible D gene (6 bases). The CDR3 runs to 18 residues. CDR1 is MNHEY and CDR2 is SMNVEV in the germline V gene (reference sequence). V was pared by 0 bases and J by 6 bases, with 21 bases between. In DNA form, the CDR3 reads TGTGCCAGCAGTTTATCGACTCCTGTCCGGGACTGGGTCAATGAGCAGTTCTTC. It is translated as CASSLSTPVRDWVNEQFF.

There are a few counts of this clonotype. The chain joins TRBV14 to TRBJ2-1; D ambiguous. V lost 1 base to trimming and J lost 13 bases, with 14 bases between them. Germline loops: CDR1 SGHDN, CDR2 FVKESK. The CDR3 covers 13 residues. CDR3 loop: CASSQVAATTQFF. CDR3 nucleotide sequence: TGTGCCAGCAGCCAAGTCGCGGCCACTACTCAGTTCTTC.

This clonotype was recorded a few times. This chain connects TRBV30 to TRBJ2-4; D is uncertain. Trimming shortened V by 0 bases and J by 5 bases, and 20 bases separated the two germline ends. Germline CDR1 reads GTSNPN; CDR2 reads SVGIG (reference sequence). The CDR3 extends over 17 amino acids. Here the CDR3 DNA reads TGTGCCTGGAGTGTAATGTTGGGCAGGCGGAAGGAAAACATTCAGTACTTC. It yields the protein CAWSVMLGRRKENIQYF.

A remark on this clonotype: A much larger clonotype is one base distant, so this may be a read error. The rearrangement links TRBV5-6 to TRBJ1-4; no firm D call. The length of the CDR3 is 13 residues. CDR1 and CDR2 from the germline V gene are SGHDT and YYEEEE. V lost 0 bases to trimming and J lost 4 bases, with 4 bases between them. The CDR3 DNA sequence: TGTGCCAGCAGCTTGGTCCATAATGAAAAACTGTTTTTT. Translating gives CASSLVHNEKLFF.

The chain employs TRBV7-2 and TRBJ2-2; D might be TRBD1 (6 bases). Germline V gene sequence: CDR1 SGHTA, CDR2 FQGNSA. V lost 3 bases to trimming and J lost 7 bases, with 15 bases between them. The CDR3 totals 15 residues. CDR3 sequence reads: CASSFLQGFNGELFF. As DNA, the CDR3 is TGTGCCAGCAGCTTTCTCCAGGGGTTCAACGGGGAGCTGTTTTTT.

This clonotype was observed a few times. The CDR3 does not end in the conserved phenylalanine or tryptophan, so this is likely a read error. V and J are TRBV7-3 and TRBJ2-7; D gene unclear. Between the trimmed V and J ends, which lost 5 bases and 6 bases, there was a span of 14 bases. The CDR3 runs to 13 residues. CDR1 is SGHTA and CDR2 is FQGTGA in the germline V gene. As DNA, the CDR3 is TGTGCCAGCAGCCTTCGTCGGGCGAGCGAGCAGTACCTC. This gives the protein CASSLRRASEQYL.

This clonotype was recorded many times. V and J are TRBV6-1 and TRBJ2-7; a possible D gene is TRBD1 (6 bases). Trimming stripped 6 bases from V and 6 bases from J, with 18 bases between. Germline V gene lookup returns CDR1 MNHNS and CDR2 SASEGT. The CDR3 covers 14 residues. CDR3 in DNA: TGTGCCAGCAGCTTGGGACAATCTATAGGCGAGCAGTACTTC. It yields the protein CASSLGQSIGEQYF.

This clonotype turned up a few times. The chain has TRBV7-9 and TRBJ2-1; 8 nucleotides line up with TRBD2. V shed 11 bases, J shed 0 bases, and the junction held 12 bases outside the gene matches. The CDR3 runs 16 residues. Germline-derived CDR1 and CDR2 are SEHNR and FQNEAQ (reference sequence). The DNA for the CDR3 is TGTGCCTCCGATAGAGGCGGGAGGCTCTCCTACAATGAGCAGTTCTTC. Protein: CASDRGGRLSYNEQFF.

This clonotype was recorded many times. This chain joins TRBV6-1 and TRBJ1-5; no definite D call. Per germline, CDR1 MNHNS and CDR2 SASEGT. This CDR3 spans 11 amino acids. V was shortened by 7 bases and J by 5 bases, with 6 bases between the two germline ends. CDR3 nucleotides: TGTGCCAGCAAGGAGGATCAGCCCCAGCATTTT. It encodes CASKEDQPQHF.

V gene TRBV29-1 combines with J gene TRBJ2-1, with D perhaps being TRBD1 or TRBD2 (6 bases each). Germline V gene lookup returns CDR1 SQVTM and CDR2 ANQGSEA. This CDR3 has 12 amino acids. The V end lost 4 bases, the J end lost 7 bases, and 11 bases lay between the germline ends. CDR3 loop: CSVGGAGNEQFF. CDR3 DNA: TGCAGCGTTGGGGGGGCGGGGAATGAGCAGTTCTTC.

Only a few counts were recorded for this clonotype. The chain is built from TRBV29-1 and TRBJ2-5; 7 bases are shared with TRBD2. V was clipped by 6 bases and J by 2 bases; unmatched bases: 3. The germline V gene encodes CDR1 SQVTM and CDR2 ANQGSEA. The CDR3 runs to 12 residues. CDR3 in DNA: TGCAGCGTCTGGACTAGTCAAGAGACCCAGTACTTC. It translates to CSVWTSQETQYF.

This clonotype was seen many times. The J gene is TRBJ2-1, the V gene TRBV27; TRBD1 aligns across 7 bases. The CDR3 has 19 residues. The V gene end was trimmed by 4 bases and the J gene end by 0 bases; junction bases not matched to a gene: 15. Per the germline V gene, CDR1 is MNHEY and CDR2 is SMNVEV (reference sequence). The DNA of the CDR3 is TGTGCCAGCAGTTCAAGGCCGGGACAGTTGCCCTTCTCCTACAATGAGCAGTTCTTC. Translated, it gives CASSSRPGQLPFSYNEQFF.

The J gene is TRBJ2-7, the V gene TRBV15; D gene ambiguous. The V end was cut by 0 bases, the J end by 6 bases, with 18 bases between. The germline V gene encodes CDR1 LNHNV and CDR2 YYDKDF (reference sequence). CDR3 length: 16 amino acids. Here the CDR3 DNA reads TGTGCCACCAGCAGAGATCAAATTAGCTGGGCCTCCGAGCAGTACTTC. Translated, it gives CATSRDQISWASEQYF.

This clonotype showed up many times. The chain links TRBV11-2 to TRBJ2-1, with a weak D call TRBD2 (6 bases). Deletions cut 1 base from V and 2 bases from J, with 9 bases between. The CDR3 is made up of 15 amino acids. Per the germline V gene, CDR1 is SGHAT and CDR2 is FQNNGV. Here the CDR3 DNA reads TGTGCCAGCAGCTTAGTGATAGCGGCCTACAATGAGCAGTTCTTC. It translates to CASSLVIAAYNEQFF.

In its sample, this clonotype was seen a few times. V is TRBV30 and J is TRBJ2-2; 7 bases are a match to TRBD1. CDR1 is GTSNPN, CDR2 SVGIG, per germline (reference sequence). CDR3 length: 15 residues. V shed 4 bases and J 2 bases; nucleotides not matched to a gene: 7. CDR3 bases: TGTGCCTGGACGACCGGGACAGATAACACCGGGGAGCTGTTTTTT. Its protein product is CAWTTGTDNTGELFF.

Remarks on this clonotype: This may come from a read error, since a much larger clone is one base off. Since no conserved phenylalanine or tryptophan closes the CDR3, a read error is the likely cause. The chain has TRBV3-1 and TRBJ2-5; D uncertain. Germline CDR1 reads LGHDT; CDR2 reads YNNKEL (reference sequence). V lost 0 bases and J lost 5, with 10 bases in between. The CDR3 covers 14 residues. CDR3 protein: CASSQDVSSETQYL. Here the CDR3 DNA reads TGTGCCAGCAGCCAAGATGTCTCTTCTGAGACCCAGTACCTC.

V usage is TRBV4-2 and J usage is TRBJ1-4; D might be TRBD1 (6 bases). The V gene's germline CDR1 is LGHNA and CDR2 YNFKEQ. The CDR3 has 16 amino acids. V gave up 5 bases and J gave up 0 bases, with 13 bases separating them. The CDR3 protein is CASSTRTATTNEKLFF. CDR3 in DNA: TGTGCCAGCAGCACGAGGACAGCGACAACTAATGAAAAACTGTTTTTT.

This clonotype was seen at least ten times. The chain couples TRBV20-1 to TRBJ1-2; TRBD1 is a possible D gene (6 bases). The CDR3 is 15 amino acids. The V and J ends lost 3 bases and 0 bases respectively, with 14 bases between them. Germline V CDR1 and CDR2: DFQATT, SNEGSKA (reference sequence). CDR3 in amino acids: CSARETGIPNYGYTF. For the CDR3, the DNA is TGCAGTGCTAGGGAGACAGGTATACCTAACTATGGCTACACCTTC.

This clonotype was counted ten times or more. Here the CDR3 DNA reads TGTGCCAGTGAGAACCAACAGGGTCGTTCACCCCTCCACTTT. This sequence encodes CASENQQGRSPLHF. The rearrangement links TRBV3-1 to TRBJ1-6, with a weak D call TRBD1 (6 bases). The CDR3 length is 14 residues. CDR1 and CDR2 (germline): LGHDT, YNNKEL (reference sequence). V lost 9 bases, J lost 9 bases, and 18 bases lay in between.